Below, 20 T cell receptor beta chains from the same sample are listed, as sequenced in a study of CD8 T cells in Susac syndrome. When the RNA was reverse transcribed, random hexamers were used with an input of roughly 0.5 to 1 ug. TCRdb re-analysed the immunoSEQ multiplex PCR reads in MiXCR, keeping a single row per CDR3 protein. The repertoire holds about 300,000 distinct CDR3 sequences, with 65% to 90% as singletons. Sequenced: CD8+ T cells from PBMCs. The receptors were sampled from a human donor with multiple sclerosis.

V usage is TRBV9 and J usage is TRBJ2-1; 12 bases match TRBD2. There are 16 residues in the CDR3. Germline trimming cut 3 bases from V and 4 bases from J; bases unmatched to any gene: 5. Germline assignment: CDR1 SGDLS and CDR2 YYNGEE. CDR3 DNA sequence: TGTGCCAGCAGCGCAGGACTAGCGGGGACATACAATGAGCAGTTCTTC. It codes for CASSAGLAGTYNEQFF.

This chain uses TRBV7-9 with TRBJ2-1; D call uncertain. The germline gives CDR1 SEHNR, CDR2 FQNEAQ (reference sequence). The CDR3 spans 14 residues. V was trimmed by 8 bases and J by 0 bases, leaving 11 bases between them. Written as DNA, the CDR3 is TGTGCCAGCGATGGACGGTCCTCCTACAATGAGCAGTTCTTC. As protein: CASDGRSSYNEQFF.

The V call is TRBV12-3 or TRBV12-4, the J call TRBJ2-7; 8 bases fit TRBD1. CDR3 length: 16 amino acids. Unmatched junction bases numbered 12, after V lost 5 bases and J lost 3 bases. CDR3 in DNA: TGTGCCAGCAGTCTGGCCGGGACAGGACCGATCTACGAGCAGTACTTC. Its translation is CASSLAGTGPIYEQYF.

The rearrangement uses TRBV5-6 and TRBJ2-2; 9 positions match TRBD1. The length of the CDR3 is 15 residues. The trim removed 4 bases at V and 6 bases at J, leaving 7 bases unmatched. Germline assignment: CDR1 SGHDT and CDR2 YYEEEE. The CDR3 sequence: CASSRGTGGPGELFF. Here the CDR3 DNA reads TGTGCCAGCAGCCGCGGCACAGGGGGCCCCGGGGAGCTGTTTTTT.

The chain employs TRBV3-1 and TRBJ2-7; a possible D gene is TRBD2 (5 bases). Trimming shortened V by 0 bases and J by 0 bases, and 12 bases separated the two germline ends. Per the germline V gene, CDR1 is LGHDT and CDR2 is YNNKEL (reference sequence). The CDR3 is 16 residues long. The CDR3: CASSQEGSGSSYEQYF. In DNA form, the CDR3 reads TGTGCCAGCAGCCAAGAAGGGAGCGGAAGCTCCTACGAGCAGTACTTC.

The V and J genes are TRBV4-3 and TRBJ1-1; tentative D call: TRBD1 (5 bases). Trimming removed 0 bases from V and 2 bases from J, with 10 bases in between. This CDR3 is built from 15 residues. Germline CDR1 is LGHNA and CDR2 is YSLEER. In DNA, the CDR3 is TGCGCCAGCAGCCAAGAGGCCAGGGCAAACACTGAAGCTTTCTTT. Amino acid sequence: CASSQEARANTEAFF.

V gene TRBV20-1 combines with J gene TRBJ2-1; 10 bases map to TRBD2. Trimming took 0 bases from V and 3 from J; bases not matched to a gene: 11. CDR1 is DFQATT, CDR2 SNEGSKA, per germline (reference sequence). The length of the CDR3 is 18 residues. The CDR3 spells CSARDVAGGPLYYNEQFF. The DNA for the CDR3 is TGCAGTGCTAGAGATGTAGCGGGAGGCCCCCTATACTACAATGAGCAGTTCTTC.

V and J are TRBV27 and TRBJ2-1; perhaps TRBD2 as D (5 bases). The CDR3 is 12 residues long. From germline, CDR1 is MNHEY and CDR2 SMNVEV (reference sequence). The ends were cut back, 5 bases at V and 9 bases at J, with 11 bases in the middle. CDR3 DNA: TGTGCCAGCAGTGCCGGACTCATTGAGCAGTTCTTC. Protein product: CASSAGLIEQFF.

The table lists this clonotype with a few counts. This rearrangement joins TRBV3-1 to TRBJ2-1; 7 bases map to TRBD2. This CDR3 region has 16 residues. CDR1 is LGHDT and CDR2 is YNNKEL in the germline V gene (reference sequence). Unmatched junction bases numbered 6, after V lost 0 bases and J lost 4 bases. CDR3 protein: CASSQDLLAAYNEQFF. As DNA, the CDR3 is TGTGCCAGCAGCCAAGATTTGCTAGCGGCTTACAATGAGCAGTTCTTC.

The chain employs TRBV28 and TRBJ1-2; 7 positions match TRBD1. V shed 2 bases, J shed 5 bases, and the junction held 11 bases outside the gene matches. Germline values: CDR1 MDHEN, CDR2 SYDVKM. The CDR3 has 16 amino acids. CDR3 in DNA: TGTGCCAGCAGTTTACTAGGCCGGGACAGAGCATATGGCTACACCTTC. Translating gives CASSLLGRDRAYGYTF.

Comments on this clonotype: Since the CDR3 does not end with the conserved phenylalanine or tryptophan, this likely comes from a read error. The chain uses TRBV28 and TRBJ2-5, with no clear D. The DNA end is a closer match to TRBJ2-7, so the J assignment may be wrong. This CDR3 comprises 12 residues. Germline CDR1 and CDR2: MDHEN and SYDVKM. The CDR3 sequence: CASSLGRDEQYL. CDR3 coding DNA: TGTGCCAGCAGCCTTGGACGCGACGAGCAGTACCTC.

The chain employs TRBV12-3 or TRBV12-4 and TRBJ2-2; D remains unclear. V was trimmed by 6 bases and J by 5 bases, leaving 16 bases between them. The CDR3 loop spans 15 amino acids. DNA for the CDR3: TGTGCCAGCAGCCAAGATGGGTTAGGGACCGGGGAGCTGTTTTTT. Translating gives CASSQDGLGTGELFF.

The chain couples TRBV29-1 to TRBJ2-5; no reliable D call. Germline V gene lookup returns CDR1 SQVTM and CDR2 ANQGSEA. The V and J ends lost 4 bases and 4 bases respectively, with 4 bases between them. This CDR3 is built from 10 residues. CDR3 sequence reads: CSVVLETQYF. DNA of the CDR3: TGCAGCGTTGTTTTAGAGACCCAGTACTTC.

This chain links TRBV4-3 with TRBJ2-7; a weak D match, TRBD1 (5 bases). The V end was cut by 2 bases, the J end by 4 bases, with 15 bases between. Germline V CDR1 and CDR2: LGHNA, YSLEER. The CDR3 is 15 residues long. The CDR3 loop is CASSQWSGSRYEQYF. The DNA of the CDR3 is TGCGCCAGCAGCCAATGGTCAGGGTCCCGGTACGAGCAGTACTTC.

A single count supports this clonotype. This chain links TRBV5-1 with TRBJ2-6, with 7 bases identical to TRBD1. There are 18 residues in the CDR3. Germline-derived CDR1 and CDR2 are SGHRS and YFSETQ. The junction had 9 bases not matched to a gene; V was cut back by 3 bases and J by 0 bases. The CDR3 loop reads CASSSIGTALSGANVLTF. CDR3 DNA: TGCGCCAGCAGCTCAATCGGGACAGCCCTCTCTGGGGCCAACGTCCTGACTTTC.

The genes are TRBV12-3 or TRBV12-4 and TRBJ2-3; D is unclear. Trimming pared 3 bases from V and 11 bases from J, leaving 15 bases between. CDR3 size: 13 residues. DNA of the CDR3: TGTGCCAGCAGTTTGGTATCCAGGATGGAGCAGTATTTT. Protein: CASSLVSRMEQYF.

The chain uses TRBV20-1 and TRBJ1-2; D ambiguous. CDR3 length: 12 residues. V gave up 5 bases and J gave up 1 base, with 8 bases separating them. Per the germline V gene, CDR1 is DFQATT and CDR2 is SNEGSKA (reference sequence). This CDR3 is CSAPGSNYGYTF. The CDR3 DNA is TGCAGTGCTCCGGGCAGTAACTATGGCTACACCTTC.

The J gene is TRBJ2-3, the V gene TRBV4-3, with 10 bases that match TRBD2. Germline lookup yields CDR1 LGHNA and CDR2 YSLEER. V lost 0 bases and J lost 4; bases outside the gene matches: 10. This CDR3 contains 18 residues. The CDR3, as DNA: TGCGCCAGCAGCCAAGAAGGTCTGAGCGGGAGGGACGCAGATACGCAGTATTTT. It yields the protein CASSQEGLSGRDADTQYF.

The J gene is TRBJ1-2, the V gene TRBV6-1, with no clear D. Trimming took off 5 bases at V and 2 bases at J, with 9 bases between the two ends. The CDR3 is 13 amino acids. Per the germline V gene, CDR1 is MNHNS and CDR2 is SASEGT. The DNA of the CDR3 is TGTGCCAGCAGTCCCAACTTCAACTATGGCTACACCTTC. This encodes CASSPNFNYGYTF.

This chain uses TRBV2 with TRBJ2-7; TRBD2 agrees at 8 bases. The CDR3 contains 15 residues. Germline-derived CDR1 and CDR2 are SNHLY and FYNNEI. V shed 3 bases and J 0 bases; nucleotides not matched to a gene: 4. Written as DNA, the CDR3 is TGTGCCAGCAGTGAGAGGACTAGCCTCTCCTACGAGCAGTACTTC. Translated: CASSERTSLSYEQYF.